This is a list of T cell receptor beta chains from one sample in a study of blood T cells in healthy people across ages. TCRdb recomputed calls from the 5' RACE reads with MiXCR, one row per CDR3 protein. The sample holds 1.5 million to 2 million distinct CDR3 sequences; 40% to 55% are singletons and the top ten take roughly 2%. The specimen was blood. The source of these receptors is a woman aged 40 to 55 in good health. The CDR3 runs from the conserved cysteine through the conserved F or W. The order of the fields is J gene, D gene, clone size, V gene, CDR3 DNA, CDR3 protein. The D gene is left open where the match is weak. Only some rows state a clone size, as once, few, many or a class for expanded clones.

TRBJ2-1 | - | few | TRBV10-3 | TGTGCCATCAGTGTAGAAGGGGACAATGAGCAGTTCTTC | CAISVEGDNEQFF
TRBJ2-7 | TRBD1 | - | TRBV29-1 | TGCAGCACCCGGACAGGGTATGACTACGAGCAGTACTTC | CSTRTGYDYEQYF
TRBJ1-4 | - | - | TRBV9 | TGTGCCAGCACCCGGGACCTTGACGAAAAACTGTTTTTT | CASTRDLDEKLFF
TRBJ2-1 | - | - | TRBV4-2 | TGTGCCAGCAGCCAAAGGGAAGGAGTCAGCTACAATGAGCAGTTCTTC | CASSQREGVSYNEQFF
TRBJ2-7 | TRBD1 | - | TRBV10-3 | TGTGCCATCCGACAGGGGATTCCTTACGAGCAGTACTTC | CAIRQGIPYEQYF
TRBJ2-2 | - | - | TRBV29-1 | TGCAGCGTTGAGCAAATGCCCACCGGGGAGCTGTTTTTT | CSVEQMPTGELFF
TRBJ2-5 | - | few | TRBV10-3 | TGTGCCATCAGTGCGACGGAAGAGACCCAGTACTTC | CAISATEETQYF
TRBJ1-1 | TRBD1 | few | TRBV29-1 | TGCAGCGTAAACACAGGGGACCCTGAAGCTTTCTTT | CSVNTGDPEAFF
TRBJ2-1 | - | - | TRBV20-1 | TGCAGTGCTAGAGATCTCGCGGGGTCCCTCAATGAGCAGTTCTTC | CSARDLAGSLNEQFF
TRBJ2-3 | TRBD2 | few | TRBV6-1 | TGTGCCAGCAGTGAAGGGACTAGCCCGGATACGCAGTATTTT | CASSEGTSPDTQYF
TRBJ2-7 | TRBD1 | few | TRBV6-1 | TGTGCCAGTTTTTCCCCTGGCAGGGGGCTAATCTACGAGCAGTACTTC | CASFSPGRGLIYEQYF
TRBJ2-1 | - | - | TRBV3-1 | TGTGCCAGCAGCCACAGCAGGGGTGCAACCCATGAGCAGTTCTTC | CASSHSRGATHEQFF
TRBJ2-3 | TRBD2 | few | TRBV7-2 | TGTGCCAGCAGTCGACAAGGGACTAGCGGGGGTTTAATGAGCACAGATACGCAGTATTTT | CASSRQGTSGGLMSTDTQYF
TRBJ2-4 | - | - | TRBV6-9 | TGTGCCAGCAGCGGGGACGGTGGGGCCAAAACCATTCAGTACTTC | CASSGDGGAKTIQYF
TRBJ2-1 | - | - | TRBV29-1 | TGCAGCGTTGAGGGCAGGGTCTACAATGAGCAGTTCTTC | CSVEGRVYNEQFF
TRBJ2-3 | - | - | TRBV5-1 | TGCGCCAGCAGCTCCGCCGGGACTTACTCAGATACGCAGTATTTT | CASSSAGTYSDTQYF
TRBJ2-6 | - | - | TRBV28 | TGTGCCAGCTGGAACTCTGGGGCCAACGTCCTGACTTTC | CASWNSGANVLTF
TRBJ2-3 | - | few | TRBV4-3 | TGCGCCAGCAGCCAAGAGCCCAGAGGGGATACGCAGTATTTT | CASSQEPRGDTQYF
TRBJ1-6 | TRBD1 | - | TRBV28 | TGTGCCAGCAGAGGACAGGTCTACTATAATTCACCCCTCCACTTT | CASRGQVYYNSPLHF
TRBJ1-6 | - | - | TRBV7-2 | TGTGCCAGCAGCTTCAACAGGGATTCACCCCTCCACTTT | CASSFNRDSPLHF
TRBJ2-3 | - | - | TRBV4-1 | TGCGCCAGCAGGTCTCGGGCGGGGAGCACAGATACGCAGTATTTT | CASRSRAGSTDTQYF
TRBJ2-7 | TRBD2 | - | TRBV29-1 | TGCAGCGTTGAGCGGGGGGGGTCCTACGAGCAGTACTTC | CSVERGGSYEQYF
TRBJ1-2 | - | few | TRBV3-1 | TGTGCCAGCAGCCAAGCGGGGTCGACCACCTATGGCTACACCTTC | CASSQAGSTTYGYTF
TRBJ1-1 | - | - | TRBV7-9 | TGTGCCAGCAGCGCCGGGGAGGCGAACACTGAAGCTTTCTTT | CASSAGEANTEAFF
TRBJ2-4 | - | few | TRBV5-1 | TGCGCCAGCAGCTTTAAGGCCGGCCGAGCCAAAAACATTCAGTACTTC | CASSFKAGRAKNIQYF
TRBJ2-3 | - | - | TRBV12-3/TRBV12-4 | TGTGCCAGCAGTTTATCGGGGTTGAGAGCAGATACGCAGTATTTT | CASSLSGLRADTQYF
TRBJ2-5 | - | few | TRBV7-2 | TGTGCCAGCAGCGCCAGGGTCCGGGAGACCCAGTACTTC | CASSARVRETQYF
TRBJ2-7 | - | - | TRBV2 | TGTGCCAGCAGTGGGGCAGCCGAGCAGTACTTC | CASSGAAEQYF
TRBJ2-3 | TRBD2 | few | TRBV28 | TGTGCCAGCAGGCTAGCGGCAGATACGCAGTATTTT | CASRLAADTQYF
TRBJ2-5 | TRBD2 | - | TRBV10-3 | TGTGCCATCAGCGGGGCGGGGGACCACCAAGAGACCCAGTACTTC | CAISGAGDHQETQYF
TRBJ2-7 | TRBD2 | many | TRBV7-2 | TGTGCCAGCAGCCCTAGCGGGGCCCGCTACGAGCAGTACTTC | CASSPSGARYEQYF
TRBJ2-5 | - | few | TRBV11-2 | TGTGCCAGCAGCCATCGTAGACAGGCACAAGAGACCCAGTACTTC | CASSHRRQAQETQYF
TRBJ1-2 | TRBD1 | - | TRBV20-1 | TGCAGTGCCCTGGGACAGACTAGCTACACCTTC | CSALGQTSYTF
TRBJ2-7 | - | - | TRBV5-1 | TGCGCCAGCAGCTTGGGACAGAAAGACGAGCAGTACTTC | CASSLGQKDEQYF
TRBJ2-1 | TRBD1 | - | TRBV7-2 | TGTGCCAGCAGCTTAGTATCGACAGGGACGGGCAATGAGCAGTTCTTC | CASSLVSTGTGNEQFF
TRBJ1-5 | - | - | TRBV20-1 | TGCAGTGCTCCCGCCCAGTATAGCAATCAGCCCCAGCATTTT | CSAPAQYSNQPQHF
TRBJ2-3 | - | - | TRBV6-5 | TGTGCCAGCAGTTACTCATCCGCTCCGCGCGATACGCAGTATTTT | CASSYSSAPRDTQYF
TRBJ2-7 | - | - | TRBV12-3/TRBV12-4 | TGTGCCAGCAGTTATGGGGGTGTTCGCGAGCAGTACTTC | CASSYGGVREQYF
TRBJ2-3 | - | few | TRBV24-1 | TGTGCCACCAGTGACCAATCATTCACAGATACGCAGTATTTT | CATSDQSFTDTQYF
TRBJ2-4 | - | - | TRBV20-1 | TGCAGTACGTACTACAAAAACATTCAGTACTTC | CSTYYKNIQYF
TRBJ1-2 | - | - | TRBV20-1 | TGCGGCTCTTGGGACCAGGTGTTGTATGGCTACACCTTC | CGSWDQVLYGYTF
TRBJ2-1 | - | - | TRBV7-2 | TGTGCCAGCAGCAAAGATGGGGGCGGGGGCCTCTACAATGAGCGGTTCTTC | CASSKDGGGGLYNERFF
TRBJ1-2 | - | - | TRBV2 | TGTGCCAGCAGTGACAACCCCCTGGACAGCTATGGCTACACCTTC | CASSDNPLDSYGYTF
TRBJ1-2 | - | few | TRBV7-9 | TGTGCCAGCAGCTTAGGACCCGGGGGGCGGTATGGCTACACCTTC | CASSLGPGGRYGYTF
TRBJ2-3 | TRBD1 | few | TRBV10-1 | TGCGCCAGCAGTGAGTGGACAGGGTCGACAGATACGCAGTATTTT | CASSEWTGSTDTQYF